The TCR beta chain under discussion was sequenced for a study of vaccination and CD4 T cells after COVID-19 (dated by TCRdb to between 2022 and 2023). Turning to the overall study: Convalescent patients had a positive SARS-CoV-2 result on nasal swab PCR, and of these patients, nine had mild disease and one had severe disease. Post-vaccine blood samples were obtained a median of around 74 days after the second vaccine dose, with a range of roughly 13 to 250 days. Post-COVID blood samples were collected from convalescent patients a median of roughly 100 days after diagnosis, with a range of about 35 to 180 days. Six males and four females were included in the convalescent cohort, with two Hispanic individuals, seven Caucasians, two Asians and one multiracial person represented. As controls, cultures received a CEFX viral epitope pool (the positive control), an HIV-1 Nef peptide pool (the negative control), or no peptide at all. Two doses of either the Pfizer-BioNTech BNT162b2 vaccine (n=8) or the Moderna mRNA-1273 vaccine (n=2) were administered to participants. In under twelve COVID-19 convalescent patients and 4 infection-naive healthy vaccine recipients, researchers compared the spike-specific CD4+ TCR repertoire from before mRNA vaccination with the repertoire from after. Overlapping spike peptide pools from SARS-CoV-2 and from the common cold coronaviruses HCoV-NL63, HCoV-OC43 and HCoV-229E were used as culture stimuli. Findings and caveats that apply to the study as a whole: The median count of SARS-CoV-2-reactive clonotypes went up from approximately 22 after infection to some 38 after vaccination, although the change was not significant. In convalescent patients, nearly all vaccine-specific clones (304 of 307) were found to be mono-reactive for SARS-CoV-2 spike rather than cross-reactive with common cold coronaviruses. Only a relatively small number of convalescent patients were included in the study, and early timepoints following natural infection were not analyzed. Among the post-vaccine SARS-CoV-2-reactive clones in convalescent patients, a median approximately 86% showed up only after vaccination, which suggests vaccine-specific priming.

Library construction relied on PCR. TCR sequencing of DNA from cultured CD4+ T cells used the Oncomine TCR Beta short-read assay at the Johns Hopkins FTIC core. The QIAamp micro DNA kit was used to extract genomic DNA from the cultured CD4+ T cells. Oncomine TCR Beta libraries from cultured CD4+ T cells were pooled with unique dual indexes and sequenced on an Illumina iSeq 100. For the original study's pipeline: Non-productive sequences were filtered out, and CDR3s that did not start with C, did not end with F or W, or were shorter than 7 amino acids were discarded. Antigen-specific clonotypes were identified with the MANAFEST web application by comparing peptide-stimulated wells with reference and other culture wells. Positive clones required FDR below 0.05, an odds ratio above 5, and productive frequency above 0.1% in at least two of three replicate wells. A clonotype counted as cross-reactive if it showed significant expansion both in the SARS-CoV-2 spike wells and in at least one common cold coronavirus spike condition. Levenshtein distances (stringdist) and unrooted phylogenetic trees (ape) in R version 3.6.1 were used to assess CDR3 homology. In-frame beta chains were kept once TCRdb had trimmed the public reads at Q25 with fastp and called clones with MiXCR. Every entry covers one CDR3 protein and lists the most common genes and DNA from its rows. The V and J calls were determined by TCRdb, not by the authors. In all, the sample holds some 10,000 distinct CDR3 sequences, and 46% of those were seen once. 25% to 30% of the sample is in the top ten clones.

This clonotype was counted between two and nine times. Its antigen is currently not known. No much larger clonotype is one base removed from it; base qualities were not supplied. The treatment or condition tag for this specimen amounts to: roughly ten-day PBMC culture with coronavirus spike peptide pools or control peptides (ViraFEST assay). The ViraFEST assay, used in the study, expanded antigen-specific T cells with peptide pools and then identified the expanded clonotypes through TCR sequencing. The convalescent patients' positive SARS-CoV-2 PCR tests fell between March and December 2020, which was before the Alpha, Beta and Delta variants emerged in the United States. Each well held approximately 2 million PBMCs cultured in IMDM containing around 5% human AB serum and around 9.2 IU/ml IL-2, with about 9.1 ug/ml peptide pools added. On days 3 and 7, half of the culture medium was replaced with fresh IL-2-containing medium. CD4+ T cells were isolated after 10 days of culture through negative selection using the EasySep CD4+ T cell isolation kit. PBMCs were separated from whole blood using Ficoll-Paque Plus gradient centrifugation and then either used fresh or cryopreserved at -140C. Culture conditions were generally each tested in triplicate wells.

Taken from the germline V gene, the CDR1 and CDR2 loops are SNHLY and FYNNEI. A distance of 7 bases separates the germline ends of V and J, which lose 1 base and 7 bases respectively. From cysteine to phenylalanine, the CDR3 is 12 amino acids long. The retained sequence is limited to the CDR3, 36 bases, with the frame set at the first base. Sequencing was performed on CD4+ T cells from blood, cultured in vitro. The sequence derives from a human donor who had recovered from COVID-19. Recombination connected TRBV2 to TRBJ1-2; the D gene is unclear. The CDR3 loop reads CASSEEFSGYTF. Here is the DNA: TGTGCCAGCAGTGAAGAGTTCAGTGGCTACACCTTC.